Presented here are 7 T cell receptor beta chains from one specimen sequenced in a study of T cells in Graves' hyperthyroidism and ophthalmopathy. Amplified regions were TCR beta CDR3 sequences from RNA transcripts. TCR CDR3 regions were first amplified by RT-PCR with HTBI primers. TCRdb reprocessed the multiplex PCR reads via MiXCR and lists one record per CDR3 protein. The sample lists 650,000 to 750,000 distinct CDR3 sequences, around 13% seen once, with 10% in the top ten. The sequenced sample consisted of blood. The receptors come from a woman younger than 30 with Graves' hyperthyroidism.

This clonotype was counted between two and nine times. This chain uses TRBV5-6 with TRBJ1-4; D remains ambiguous. This CDR3 has 16 amino acids. The V gene lost 4 bases and the J gene lost 8 bases, with 21 bases spanning the gap. The germline V gene has CDR1 SGHDT and CDR2 YYEEEE. The CDR3 sequence is CASSALVDGIGEKLFF. CDR3 nucleotide sequence: TGTGCCAGCAGCGCATTAGTGGACGGTATTGGAGAAAAACTGTTTTTT. The full variable domain, with the rest looked up from reference TRBV5-6 and TRBJ1-4, is DAGVTQSPTHLIKTRGQQVTLRCSPKSGHDTVSWYQQALGQGPQFIFQYYEEEERQRGNFPDRFSGHQFPNYSSELNVNALLLGDSALYLCASSALVDGIGEKLFFGSGTQLSVL.

The chain carries TRBV6-1 and TRBJ1-5; D remains ambiguous. Germline CDR1 and CDR2: MNHNS and SASEGT. Trimming stripped 5 bases from V and 6 bases from J, with 14 bases between. This CDR3 comprises 14 residues. The DNA of the CDR3 is TGTGCCAGCAGTCCTGACCCTGAGGGTCAGCCCCAGCATTTT. Amino acids: CASSPDPEGQPQHF.

The V and J genes are TRBV28 and TRBJ2-2; 12 nucleotides agree with TRBD2. The CDR3 runs to 18 residues. Trimming cost V 1 base and J 5 bases; bases outside gene matches: 8. The germline CDR1 and CDR2 sequences are MDHEN and SYDVKM. CDR3 coding DNA: TGTGCCAGCAGTTTATTGGAACTAGCGGGAGGAAAAACCGGGGAGCTGTTTTTT. As protein: CASSLLELAGGKTGELFF.

The DNA for the CDR3 is TGTGCCAGCAGCCAACAGTTAAATGAAAAACTGTTTTTT. It translates to CASSQQLNEKLFF. The J gene is TRBJ1-4, the V gene TRBV14; D gene unclear. The germline V and J ends were trimmed by 2 bases and 5 bases, with 6 bases remaining between them. CDR3 length: 13 amino acids. Germline CDR1 SGHDN, CDR2 FVKESK. Full variable domain (outside the CDR3, taken from reference TRBV14 and TRBJ1-4): EAGVTQFPSHSVIEKGQTVTLRCDPISGHDNLYWYRRVMGKEIKFLLHFVKESKQDESGMPNNRFLAERTGGTYSTLKVQPAELEDSGVYFCASSQQLNEKLFFGSGTQLSVL.

CDR3 nucleotide sequence: TGCGCCAGCAGCCAACGGACAGGTTCGGGTCCTGGAAACACCATATATTTT. Its translation is CASSQRTGSGPGNTIYF. V and J are TRBV4-1 and TRBJ1-3; 7 bases line up with TRBD1. J gave up 2 bases and V 2 bases, and 9 bases lay outside the gene matches. Germline values: CDR1 MGHRA, CDR2 YSYEKL. This CDR3 has 17 amino acids.

This clonotype was counted at least ten times. The chain is built from TRBV18 and TRBJ2-1, with 7 positions matching TRBD2. The CDR3 length is 16 residues. Germline CDR1 KGHSH, CDR2 LQKENI. J lost 7 bases, V lost 3 bases, and 12 bases had no gene match. The CDR3: CASSPMGRANKNEQFF. For the CDR3, the DNA is TGTGCCAGCTCACCGATGGGGAGGGCCAATAAGAATGAGCAGTTCTTC.

This clonotype was observed a few times. This sequence joins TRBV12-3 or TRBV12-4 and TRBJ2-1, with 12 positions matching TRBD1. The CDR3 is made up of 19 amino acids. V lost 6 bases to trimming and J lost 4 bases; unmatched junction nucleotides: 16. The chain's CDR3 is CASRPGTGGGSIPYNEQFF. The CDR3 coding sequence is TGTGCCAGCAGGCCCGGGACAGGGGGCGGATCGATACCTTACAATGAGCAGTTCTTC.